The 23 T cell receptor beta chains below come from one sample, sequenced in a study of vaccination effects on CD4 cells after COVID-19. Data came from immunoSEQ multiplex PCR; TCRdb stores just in-frame clones and leaves some out. This sample carries some 66,000 clones, roughly 80% of them seen once, and the ten largest clones take more than 2%. The antigens these receptors bind are not known. Subsequent to less than twelve days of culture, CD4+ T cells were isolated. Participants were vaccinated with two doses of either the BNT162b2 or mRNA-1273 vaccine. The sample was CD4+ T cells from PBMCs cultured without peptide, taken after COVID-19 vaccination. These receptors were obtained from a human donor who received a COVID-19 vaccine.

This chain connects TRBV7-2 to TRBJ1-1; no clear D gene. The CDR3 runs 13 residues. Germline lookup yields CDR1 SGHTA and CDR2 FQGNSA. V shed 4 bases and J shed 3 bases, with 9 bases lying between them. The CDR3, as DNA: TGTGCCAGCAGCTCAACCCCTTACACTGAAGCTTTCTTT. Translating it yields CASSSTPYTEAFF.

The chain couples TRBV4-1 to TRBJ1-3; 7 bases fit TRBD1. CDR3 length: 15 amino acids. The germline gives CDR1 MGHRA, CDR2 YSYEKL. V lost 3 bases, J lost 8 bases, and 10 bases stayed unmatched. CDR3 in DNA: TGCGCCAGCAGCCAGACCCCGGGACAGCAGTACACCATATATTTT. It codes for CASSQTPGQQYTIYF.

The chain employs TRBV5-6 and TRBJ1-2, with D unclear. This CDR3 is 16 amino acids long. The ends were cut back, 2 bases at V and 0 bases at J, with 14 bases in the middle. Germline CDR1 SGHDT, CDR2 YYEEEE. CDR3 protein: CASSFSTESANYGYTF. The DNA for the CDR3 is TGTGCCAGCAGCTTTTCGACGGAGTCAGCTAACTATGGCTACACCTTC.

The chain is built from TRBV24-1 and TRBJ2-3; 7 bases are shared with TRBD2. The germline V gene has CDR1 KGHDR and CDR2 SFDVKD. Trimming removed 4 bases from V and 5 bases from J; junction bases left unmatched: 11. The CDR3 extends over 16 amino acids. CDR3 nucleotides: TGTGCCACCAGTGACCAAGGGAGGGCGCCGTTAGATACGCAGTATTTT. Translating it yields CATSDQGRAPLDTQYF.

The V and J genes are TRBV2 and TRBJ2-5; the D gene is possibly TRBD1 (5 bases). Germline lookup yields CDR1 SNHLY and CDR2 FYNNEI. V dropped 10 bases and J dropped 1 base, with 13 bases sitting between them. The CDR3 length is 13 residues. The CDR3 loop is CATQSRGQETQYF. The CDR3 nucleotides read TGTGCCACCCAATCAAGGGGCCAAGAGACCCAGTACTTC.

The CDR3 bases are TGTGCCACCGGGACAAAGAACACCGGGGAGCTGTTTTTT. Translating gives CATGTKNTGELFF. The rearrangement joins TRBV15 to TRBJ2-2, with D possibly being TRBD1 (6 bases). CDR1 is LNHNV and CDR2 is YYDKDF in the germline V gene (reference sequence). The CDR3 sequence is 13 residues long. V lost 8 bases, J lost 1 base, and 8 bases lay in between.

The chain joins TRBV7-3 to TRBJ2-1; D remains unclear. V was cut by 2 bases and J by 7 bases, with 12 bases left in between. The V gene's germline CDR1 is SGHTA and CDR2 FQGTGA. CDR3 size: 14 residues. The chain's CDR3 is CASSLGSPRNEQFF. The CDR3 DNA is TGTGCCAGCAGCTTAGGCAGCCCGAGGAATGAGCAGTTCTTC.

The rearrangement joins TRBV7-3 to TRBJ2-1; tentative D call: TRBD2 (6 bases). V was cut by 1 base and J by 6 bases, with 7 bases left in between. The CDR3 is 13 residues long. Looked up from germline, CDR1 is SGHTA and CDR2 is FQGTGA. In DNA form, the CDR3 reads TGTGCCAGCAGCTTAATAGCGGCCAATGAGCAGTTCTTC. Translating gives CASSLIAANEQFF.

With respect to this clone: One junction end does not reproduce the germline sequence, and a read error may be involved. The chain carries TRBV7-9 and TRBJ1-5, with 10 bases that match TRBD1. CDR1 and CDR2 (germline): SEHNR, FQNEAQ (reference sequence). The CDR3 contains 16 residues. The DNA of the CDR3 is TGTGTCAGCAGCTTAGGGACAGGGGATCCCAATCAGCCCCAGCATTTT. Its translation is CVSSLGTGDPNQPQHF. The whole variable domain, filled in from reference TRBV7-9 and TRBJ1-5, reads DTGVSQNPRHKITKRGQNVTFRCDPISEHNRLYWYRQTLGQGPEFLTYFQNEAQLEKSRLLSDRFSAERPKGSFSTLEIQRTEQGDSAMYLCVSSLGTGDPNQPQHFGDGTRLSIL.

The chain links TRBV18 to TRBJ1-6; TRBD1 aligns across 8 bases. V lost 4 bases to trimming and J lost 5 bases; unmatched junction nucleotides: 7. CDR3 length: 16 residues. Germline V gene data show CDR1 as KGHSH and CDR2 as LQKENI. In nucleotides, the CDR3 is TGTGCCAGCTCACTAGCGACGGGACAGGATAATTCACCCCTCCACTTT. Its protein product is CASSLATGQDNSPLHF. The entire variable domain, with the rest obtained from reference TRBV18 and TRBJ1-6, is as follows: NAGVMQNPRHLVRRRGQEARLRCSPMKGHSHVYWYRQLPEEGLKFMVYLQKENIIDESGMPKERFSAEFPKEGPSILRIQQVVRGDSAAYFCASSLATGQDNSPLHFGNGTRLTVT.

V gene TRBV2 combines with J gene TRBJ2-5; D ambiguous. The CDR3 covers 10 residues. V lost 7 bases to trimming and J lost 4 bases, with 4 bases between them. Per germline, CDR1 SNHLY and CDR2 FYNNEI. In DNA, the CDR3 is TGTGCCAGCAACCGAGAGACCCAGTACTTC. Translating it yields CASNRETQYF.

This clone showed up many times. The chain combines TRBV5-1 with TRBJ1-4, with a tentative D call TRBD1 (6 bases). The CDR3 runs to 15 residues. Trimming pared 4 bases from V and 7 bases from J, leaving 17 bases between. Per the germline V gene, CDR1 is SGHRS and CDR2 is YFSETQ. Here the CDR3 DNA reads TGCGCCAGCAGCCTTTTTGGGGGCGCGGGTGAAAAACTGTTTTTT. This sequence encodes CASSLFGGAGEKLFF.

The chain recombines TRBV6-5 with TRBJ1-1, with D possibly matching TRBD1 (5 bases). V lost 0 bases and J lost 5, with 13 bases in between. The CDR3 runs to 15 residues. Germline V lookup: CDR1 MNHEY, CDR2 SVGAGI. The chain's CDR3 is CASSYSAQGVTEAFF. The CDR3 region has the DNA TGTGCCAGCAGTTACTCGGCCCAAGGGGTTACTGAAGCTTTCTTT.

This clone was counted between two and nine times. V usage is TRBV2 and J usage is TRBJ1-2; 7 nucleotides align to TRBD1. Trimming at V came to 1 base and at J to 4 bases, leaving 0 bases not matched to a gene. CDR3 length: 13 residues. The germline V gene encodes CDR1 SNHLY and CDR2 FYNNEI. The CDR3 spells CASSEEGAYGYTF. The CDR3 DNA follows: TGTGCCAGCAGTGAAGAGGGGGCCTATGGCTACACCTTC.

V gene TRBV5-1 combines with J gene TRBJ1-3; D unresolved. Germline-derived CDR1 and CDR2 are SGHRS and YFSETQ. V gave up 2 bases and J gave up 1 base, with 13 bases separating them. This CDR3 region has 16 residues. CDR3 DNA: TGCGCCAGCAGCTTCGGAGAGCCCAATTCTGGAAACACCATATATTTT. This codes for CASSFGEPNSGNTIYF.

Regarding this clone: Other DNA sequences of this sample code for an identical CDR3. The J gene is TRBJ2-1, the V gene TRBV7-6, with 15 nucleotides matching TRBD2. CDR3 length: 16 amino acids. The junction had 8 bases not matched to a gene; V was cut back by 5 bases and J by 9 bases. CDR1 and CDR2 from the germline V gene are SGHVS and FNYEAQ. The DNA for the CDR3 is TGTGCCAGCAGCCGTACCGGGACTAGCGGGGGGATTGAGCAGTTCTTC. Translating gives CASSRTGTSGGIEQFF.

This clone was detected only once. The chain combines TRBV5-1 with TRBJ1-3; the match to TRBD1 covers 7 bases. Trimming cost V 0 bases and J 3 bases; bases outside gene matches: 3. Germline CDR1 is SGHRS and CDR2 is YFSETQ. This CDR3 comprises 15 residues. The CDR3 loop reads CASSLVAGGGNTIYF. The CDR3 nucleotides read TGCGCCAGCAGCTTGGTGGCAGGGGGTGGAAACACCATATATTTT.

The chain uses TRBV19 and TRBJ2-5; 8 bases fit TRBD2. This CDR3 has 14 amino acids. V dropped 3 bases and J dropped 5; count of bases not matched to a gene: 5. From germline, CDR1 is LNHDA and CDR2 SQIVND (reference sequence). Written as DNA, the CDR3 is TGTGCCAGTAGTATCAACGGGGGGGTGGAGACCCAGTACTTC. Protein product: CASSINGGVETQYF.

The V gene is TRBV27, the J gene TRBJ1-2; tentative D call: TRBD1 (5 bases). V was shortened by 4 bases and J by 4 bases, with 10 bases between the two germline ends. CDR3 length: 13 residues. CDR1 and CDR2 from the germline V gene are MNHEY and SMNVEV (reference sequence). The CDR3 DNA reads TGTGCCAGCAGTTCCGGACACGGCTATGGCTACACCTTC. As protein: CASSSGHGYGYTF.

The rearrangement links TRBV29-1 to TRBJ2-2; perhaps TRBD1 as D (5 bases). The length of the CDR3 is 11 residues. The germline V gene encodes CDR1 SQVTM and CDR2 ANQGSEA. Trimming stripped 5 bases from V and 5 bases from J, with 6 bases between. In DNA, the CDR3 is TGCAGCGTTCAGGGTACCGGGGAGCTGTTTTTT. Protein product: CSVQGTGELFF.

This chain uses TRBV18 with TRBJ1-4, with 11 bases that match TRBD1. With V trimmed by 3 bases and J by 8 bases, 5 bases remained unmatched. Germline CDR1 is KGHSH and CDR2 is LQKENI. The CDR3 covers 15 residues. CDR3 sequence: CASSPWTGGGEKLFF. In DNA form, the CDR3 reads TGTGCCAGCTCACCCTGGACAGGGGGCGGAGAAAAACTGTTTTTT.

This sequence joins TRBV6-5 and TRBJ2-7; 7 nucleotides align to TRBD2. This CDR3 region has 15 residues. Germline CDR1 and CDR2: MNHEY and SVGAGI. V lost 5 bases and J lost 0; bases outside the gene matches: 7. The DNA of the CDR3 is TGTGCCAGCAGTAAGACTAGCCTTAGCTCCTACGAGCAGTACGTC. Protein product: CASSKTSLSSYEQYV.

The rearrangement uses TRBV30 and TRBJ1-1; D is unclear. Germline-derived CDR1 and CDR2 are GTSNPN and SVGIG (reference sequence). The V end lost 1 base, the J end lost 1 base, and 7 bases lay between the germline ends. The CDR3 consists of 13 residues. The CDR3 loop is CAWSAGSNTEAFF. Written as DNA, the CDR3 is TGTGCCTGGAGTGCGGGGTCGAACACTGAAGCTTTCTTT.